The rows below give T cell receptor beta chains drawn from one sample of a study of Ad26.COV2.S vaccination and SARS-CoV-2 variants. Some clones are missing from TCRdb's copy, which holds only in-frame ones; the method was immunoSEQ multiplex PCR. The table includes around 450,000 clones, 85% to 90% detected once. Sequenced material: peripheral blood, taken in a trial of Ad26.COV2.S vaccine versus placebo. These TCRs come from a person between 18 and 60 years old who received the Ad26.COV2.S COVID-19 vaccine or a placebo. CDR3s include the opening cysteine and the closing phenylalanine or tryptophan. A D gene is named only where the DNA matches it firmly. Expanded clones get a size class; other rows say once, few or many, or leave the size out.

once	TRBD1	TRBV4-3	16	TRBJ1-4	TGCGCCAGCAGCCAAGATTGGACAGGGTCAAATGAAAAACTGTTTTTT	CASSQDWTGSNEKLFF
.	.	TRBV6-5	14	TRBJ1-4	TGTGCCAGCAGCAGGACGGCAGCTAATGAAAAACTGTTTTTT	CASSRTAANEKLFF
.	.	TRBV2	14	TRBJ1-1	TGTGCCAGCAGAGACGGGAGCGGGAACACTGAAGCTTTCTTT	CASRDGSGNTEAFF
once	TRBD2	TRBV5-1	17	TRBJ2-5	TGCGCCAGCAGCGGTGCGCTGACTAGCGGGGGCCAAGAGACCCAGTACTTC	CASSGALTSGGQETQYF
.	.	TRBV18	15	TRBJ2-5	TGTGCCAGCTCACCAGTCCAGGGGCTTCAAGAGACCCAGTACTTC	CASSPVQGLQETQYF
.	.	TRBV2	15	TRBJ2-1	TGTGCCAGCGGGAAGGGGGAGATTTCCTACAATGAGCAGTTCTTC	CASGKGEISYNEQFF
.	.	TRBV7-3	13	TRBJ2-1	TGTGCCAGCAGCTTAACCCTGTACAATGAGCAGTTCTTC	CASSLTLYNEQFF
.	TRBD1	TRBV29-1	12	TRBJ2-5	TGCAGCTTGGGACAGGGGTTTGAGACCCAGTACTTC	CSLGQGFETQYF
.	.	TRBV5-1	16	TRBJ2-3	TGCGCCAGCCACCCCTGGGCTTCCGGGATCACAGATACGCAGTATTTT	CASHPWASGITDTQYF
.	.	TRBV19	15	TRBJ2-7	TGTGCCAGTAGTTCTAACGGGGCCCTCTCCTACGAGCAGTACTTC	CASSSNGALSYEQYF
.	.	TRBV27	14	TRBJ1-1	TGTGCCAGCAGTTACAGGAGGAGGAACACTGAAGCTTTCTTT	CASSYRRRNTEAFF
.	.	TRBV7-9	13	TRBJ2-1	TGTGCCAGCAGCTTAAACAGGGAGCTTGAGCAGTTCTTC	CASSLNRELEQFF
.	.	TRBV5-1	15	TRBJ1-2	TGCGCCAGCACCTTGGCCCCCCTCGGGTACTATGGCTACACCTTC	CASTLAPLGYYGYTF
.	.	TRBV5-4	14	TRBJ2-1	TGTGCCAGCAGCCTGGATCGGGCAGAGAATGAGCAGTTCTTC	CASSLDRAENEQFF
.	TRBD1	TRBV30	17	TRBJ1-6	TGTGCCTCAACGAGGGTACAGGGGAGCTCCTATAATTCACCCCTCCACTTT	CASTRVQGSSYNSPLHF
.	.	TRBV5-1	15	TRBJ2-2	TGCGCCAGCAGCCTCCGGGACTCTTCCCCCGGGGAGCTGTTTTTT	CASSLRDSSPGELFF
.	.	TRBV10-3	15	TRBJ2-1	TGTGCCACCTGCAACCAGGTAGAGGGATACAATGAGCAGTTCTTC	CATCNQVEGYNEQFF
.	.	TRBV6-5	13	TRBJ2-1	TGTGCCAGCAACGCGGGACCCTACAATGAGCAGTTCTTC	CASNAGPYNEQFF
.	.	TRBV6-2/TRBV6-3	14	TRBJ1-1	TGTGCCAGCAGTCCCCGACCTCGTAACACTGAAGCTTTCTTT	CASSPRPRNTEAFF
.	.	TRBV6-5	15	TRBJ2-3	TGTGCCAGCAGTTCACAGGGTCCAATCACAGATACGCAGTATTTT	CASSSQGPITDTQYF
.	TRBD1	TRBV4-2	17	TRBJ1-3	TGTGCCAGCAGCCAAGACCGCGGGACAGCCTCTGGAAACACCATATATTTT	CASSQDRGTASGNTIYF
.	.	TRBV7-9	15	TRBJ2-6	TGTGCCAGCAGTTTCAGGGACCCTGGGGCCAACGTCCTGACTTTC	CASSFRDPGANVLTF
.	.	TRBV5-1	14	TRBJ1-2	TGCGCCAGCAGCTCAGGGGTCCAAAACTATGGCTACACCTTC	CASSSGVQNYGYTF
.	TRBD1	TRBV29-1	14	TRBJ1-1	TGCAGCGTGGCAACGGGACAGGGGGGCACTGAAGCTTTCTTT	CSVATGQGGTEAFF
.	.	TRBV4-1	16	TRBJ2-5	TGCGCCAGCAGCCAGCACCACACTTTAGGCCAAGAGACCCAGTACTTC	CASSQHHTLGQETQYF
.	.	TRBV7-3	14	TRBJ1-1	TGTGCCAGCACCCTACGGGCAGTCGACACTGAAGCTTTCTTT	CASTLRAVDTEAFF
.	TRBD1	TRBV5-6	14	TRBJ1-1	TGTGCCAGCAGCTGGGACAGGGGGAACCTGAAAGCTTTCTTT	CASSWDRGNLKAFF
.	.	TRBV4-1	14	TRBJ1-2	TGCGCCAGCAGCCAAGATTGGACGGCGTATGGCTACACCTTC	CASSQDWTAYGYTF
.	.	TRBV7-2	12	TRBJ1-2	TGTGCCAGCAGCTCCCTGCTATACGGCTACACCTTC	CASSSLLYGYTF
.	TRBD2	TRBV3-1/TRBV3-2	22	TRBJ2-7	TGTGCCAGCAGCCAAGGACGCCCCCGATTAGCGGGGGGGCTTGTTTCCAACTACGAGCAGTACTTC	CASSQGRPRLAGGLVSNYEQYF